This T cell receptor (beta chain) was sequenced during a study of shared clonotypes between healthy human individuals. On the study more broadly: Donors were a couple of women and a few men aged 18 to 49. Per donor, three plates held CD4 naive cells, three held CD4 memory, two held CD8 naive and one held CD8 memory.

Study conclusions and caveats: The study generally estimated greater richness for naive than memory subsets.

Data came from immunoSEQ multiplex PCR; TCRdb stores just in-frame clones and leaves some out. In the table there are approximately 2.4 million clones, almost 96% of which are singletons. As concerns this clone: The antigen remains unidentified.

CDR3 size: 13 residues. The germline V gene has CDR1 SGHVS and CDR2 FNYEAQ. The ends were cut back, 5 bases at V and 2 bases at J, with 10 bases in the middle. The chain combines TRBV7-6 with TRBJ2-7; possibly TRBD1 or TRBD2 for D (6 bases each). This TCR derives from a young man in good health. The sequenced sample consisted of naive CD4+ T cells sorted from blood. Subset described: CD45RA+ positively selected. In nucleotides, the CDR3 is TGTGCCAGCAGCCAAGGGGGGCCCTACGAGCAGTACTTC. Protein: CASSQGGPYEQYF.